The T cell receptor beta chain described here comes from a study of technical replicates of blood from several donors. Losses at the gene ends were 4 bases for V and 1 base for J; bases not matched to a gene: 7. The V gene's germline CDR1 is SGHRS and CDR2 YFSETQ. The CDR3 length is 17 residues. Assay used: immunoSEQ multiplex PCR; TCRdb lists only in-frame clones, some missing. The table has tens of thousands of clones, around 85% seen once; the top ten hold approximately 5.1%. The TCR originated in a human donor in good health. Some clones in this sample may be carry-over from other donors' samples. The rearrangement uses TRBV5-1 and TRBJ2-2; 10 nucleotides align to TRBD1. Sequencing was performed on PBMCs. The CDR3 reads CASSEKRTGGNTGELFF. The CDR3 DNA is TGCGCCAGCAGCGAGAAGCGGACAGGGGGGAACACCGGGGAGCTGTTTTTT.